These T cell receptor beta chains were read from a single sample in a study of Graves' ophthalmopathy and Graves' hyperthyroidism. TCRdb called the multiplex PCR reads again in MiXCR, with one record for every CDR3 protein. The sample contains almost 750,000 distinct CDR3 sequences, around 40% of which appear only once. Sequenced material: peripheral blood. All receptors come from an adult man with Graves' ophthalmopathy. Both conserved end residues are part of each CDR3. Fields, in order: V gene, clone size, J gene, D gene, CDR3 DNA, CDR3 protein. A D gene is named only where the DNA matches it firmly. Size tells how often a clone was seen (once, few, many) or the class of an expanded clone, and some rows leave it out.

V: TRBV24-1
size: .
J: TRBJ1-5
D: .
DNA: TGTGGCAGCAGTGAGGGTTTCCAGAGATCTCAGCCCCAGCATTTT
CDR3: CGSSEGFQRSQPQHF

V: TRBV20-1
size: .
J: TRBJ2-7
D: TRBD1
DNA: TGCAGTGCTAGGACGGCGAATTGGGGACAGGGTGATTTCGACGAGCAGTACTTC
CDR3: CSARTANWGQGDFDEQYF

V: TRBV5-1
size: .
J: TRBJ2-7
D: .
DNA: TGCGCCAGCAGCTTGGGGGCAGAGTCCTACGAGCAGTACTTC
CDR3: CASSLGAESYEQYF

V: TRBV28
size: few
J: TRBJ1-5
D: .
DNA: TGTGCCAGCAGTGTGGACCCCGGGTCCCAGCATTTT
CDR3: CASSVDPGSQHF

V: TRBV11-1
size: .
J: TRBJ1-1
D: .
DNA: TGTGCCAGCCCCGAACACCCAAACACTGAAGCTTTCTTT
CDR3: CASPEHPNTEAFF

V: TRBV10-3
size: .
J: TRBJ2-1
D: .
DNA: TGTGCCATCAGTGGTTCTCTATCCTACAATGAGCAGTTCTTC
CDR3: CAISGSLSYNEQFF

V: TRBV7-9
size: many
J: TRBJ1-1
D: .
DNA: TGTGCCAGCAGCCCATATCCGCTGCGGGTCACTGAAGCTTTCTTT
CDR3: CASSPYPLRVTEAFF

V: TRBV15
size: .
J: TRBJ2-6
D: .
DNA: TGTGCCACCAGCACCCAGGGTTTCTCTGGGGCCAACGTCCTGACTTTC
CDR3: CATSTQGFSGANVLTF

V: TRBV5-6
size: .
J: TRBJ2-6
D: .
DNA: TGCGCCAGCAGCCCTTGGCGGGAACCCTCTGGGGCCAACGTCCTGACTTTC
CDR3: CASSPWREPSGANVLTF

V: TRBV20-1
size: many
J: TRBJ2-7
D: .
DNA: TGCAGTGCTAGCTCGGAGCAGGAGGGGTTCGACGAGCAGTACTTC
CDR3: CSASSEQEGFDEQYF

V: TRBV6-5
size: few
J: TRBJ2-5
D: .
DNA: TGTGCCAGCAGGGCGGTTCAGGGAACCCAAGAGACCCAGTACTTC
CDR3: CASRAVQGTQETQYF

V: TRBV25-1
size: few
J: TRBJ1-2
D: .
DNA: TGTGCCAGCAGTCCAAGGACAGCCTACTCCTATGGCTACACCTTC
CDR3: CASSPRTAYSYGYTF

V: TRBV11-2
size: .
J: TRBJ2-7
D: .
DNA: TGTGCCAGCAGCTTAGTGGGGGCGCGCGAGCAGTACTTC
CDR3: CASSLVGAREQYF

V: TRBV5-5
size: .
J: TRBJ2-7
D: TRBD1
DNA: TGTGCCAGCAAGGGACAGATTAGCGAGCAGTACTTC
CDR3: CASKGQISEQYF

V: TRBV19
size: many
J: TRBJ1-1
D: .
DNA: TGTGCCAGTAGTATATCTAGAGGTGAAGCTTTCTTT
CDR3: CASSISRGEAFF

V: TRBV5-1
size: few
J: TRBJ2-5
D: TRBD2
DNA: TGCGCCAGCAGCGCAAGGGACAGCGGGAGGCAAGAGACCCAGTACTTC
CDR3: CASSARDSGRQETQYF

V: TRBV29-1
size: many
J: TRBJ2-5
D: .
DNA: TGCAGCTTCAGCGCCGGCACAGAGACCCAGTACTTC
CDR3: CSFSAGTETQYF

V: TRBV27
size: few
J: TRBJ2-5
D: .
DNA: TGTGCCAGCAGTCAAGGACGGTACCAAGAGACCCAGTACTTC
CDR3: CASSQGRYQETQYF

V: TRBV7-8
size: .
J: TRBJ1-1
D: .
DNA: TGTGCCAGCAGCGCCCGAGGGTTGACTGAAGCTTTCTTT
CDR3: CASSARGLTEAFF

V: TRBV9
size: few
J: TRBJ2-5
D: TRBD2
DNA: TGTGCCAGCAGCGTAGCAGGCGGGAGCAGCGGAGAGACCCAGTACTTC
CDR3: CASSVAGGSSGETQYF

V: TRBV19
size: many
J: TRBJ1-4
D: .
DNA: TGTGCCAGTAGTAACCTACAGGTGGCTAATGAAAAACTGTTTTTT
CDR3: CASSNLQVANEKLFF

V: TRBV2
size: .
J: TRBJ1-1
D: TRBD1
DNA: TGTGCCAGCGTCGGCACAGGGGTAGGCACTGAAGCTTTCTTT
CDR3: CASVGTGVGTEAFF

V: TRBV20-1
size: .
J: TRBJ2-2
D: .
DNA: TGCAGTGCTAGAGCGTCCAGGGACGCCTCGAACACCGGGGAGCTGTTTTTT
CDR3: CSARASRDASNTGELFF

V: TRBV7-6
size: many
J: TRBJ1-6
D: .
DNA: TGTGCCAGCAGCTTAACTGAACGGAATTCACCCCTCCACTTT
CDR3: CASSLTERNSPLHF

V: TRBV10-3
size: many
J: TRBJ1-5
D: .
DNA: TGTGCCATCAGTGACGGACAGAATCAGCCCCAGCATTTT
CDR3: CAISDGQNQPQHF

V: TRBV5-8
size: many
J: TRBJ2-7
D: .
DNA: TGTGCCAGCAGCTCGAGCGGAAACCGTCCCTACGAGCAGTACTTC
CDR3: CASSSSGNRPYEQYF

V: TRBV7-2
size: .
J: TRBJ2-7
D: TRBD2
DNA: TGTGCCAGCAGCTTAGCACTAGCGGGAACCTACGAGCAGTACTTC
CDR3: CASSLALAGTYEQYF

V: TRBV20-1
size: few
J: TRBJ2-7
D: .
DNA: TGCAGTGCTAGTAACCGGGACACCAGCTCCTACGAGCAGTACTTC
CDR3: CSASNRDTSSYEQYF

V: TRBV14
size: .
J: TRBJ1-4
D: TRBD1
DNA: TGTGCCAGCAGCCAAATATCCGGGGACAGTAATGAAAAACTGTTTTTT
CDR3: CASSQISGDSNEKLFF

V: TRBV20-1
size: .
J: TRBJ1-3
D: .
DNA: TGCAGTGCTCAGGTTACTGGAAACACCATATATTTT
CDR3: CSAQVTGNTIYF

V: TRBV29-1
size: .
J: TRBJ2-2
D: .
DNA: TGCAGCGCCCCCCTCTCTCGGGAGAACACCGGGGAGCTGTTTTTT
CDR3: CSAPLSRENTGELFF

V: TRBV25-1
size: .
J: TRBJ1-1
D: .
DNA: TGTGCCAGCAGAGTCATTAACACTGAAGCTTTCTTT
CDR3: CASRVINTEAFF

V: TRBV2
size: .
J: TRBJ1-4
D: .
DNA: TGTGCCAGCACGCGGGTGGCTAATGAAAAACTGTTTTTT
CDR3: CASTRVANEKLFF

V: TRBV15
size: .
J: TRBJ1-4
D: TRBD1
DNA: TGTGCCACCTCGACCCGACGGGACAGGAATGAAAAACTGTTTTTT
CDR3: CATSTRRDRNEKLFF

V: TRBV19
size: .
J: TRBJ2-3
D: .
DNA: TGTGCCAGTAAGGCGGAGAGCACAGATACGCAGTATTTT
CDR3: CASKAESTDTQYF

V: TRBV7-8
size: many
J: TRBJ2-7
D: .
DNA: TGTGCCAGCAGCCCCGACAGAAGCTACGAGCAGTACTTC
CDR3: CASSPDRSYEQYF

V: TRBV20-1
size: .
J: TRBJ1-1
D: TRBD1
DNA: TGCAGTGCTAGGACAGGGGGGACCACTGAAGCTTTCTTT
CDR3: CSARTGGTTEAFF

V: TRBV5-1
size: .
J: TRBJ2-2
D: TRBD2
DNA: TGCGCCAGCAGCCCCCAGAGCGGGGCCACCGGGGAGCTGTTTTTT
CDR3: CASSPQSGATGELFF

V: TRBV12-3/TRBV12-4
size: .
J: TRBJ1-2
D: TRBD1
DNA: TGTGCCAGCAGTTTCTACGGACAGGGGCTTGGTGGCTACACCTTC
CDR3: CASSFYGQGLGGYTF

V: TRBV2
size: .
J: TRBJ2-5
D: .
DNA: TGTGCCAGCAGTGAACCGGTGGGGGTGGGGGATCAGCCCCAGTACTTC
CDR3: CASSEPVGVGDQPQYF

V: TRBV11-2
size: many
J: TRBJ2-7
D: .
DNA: TGTGCCAGCAGCCCCCCCTCCGGGACCTACGAGCAGTACTTC
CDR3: CASSPPSGTYEQYF

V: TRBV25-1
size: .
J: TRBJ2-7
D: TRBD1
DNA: TGTGCCAGCCGTACGGGACAGTTCTACGAGCAGTACTTC
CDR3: CASRTGQFYEQYF

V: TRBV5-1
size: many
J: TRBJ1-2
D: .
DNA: TGCGCCAGCAGCCCCCCCAGCGAAGGCGGCTACACCTTC
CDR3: CASSPPSEGGYTF

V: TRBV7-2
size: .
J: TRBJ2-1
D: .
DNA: TGCAGCGTTGTTGGTCAGGGCTCCTACAATGAGCAGTTCTTC
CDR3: CSVVGQGSYNEQFF

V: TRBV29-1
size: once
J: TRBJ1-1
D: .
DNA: TGCAGCCAAGAGGACGGAATGAACACTGAAGCTTTCTTT
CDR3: CSQEDGMNTEAFF

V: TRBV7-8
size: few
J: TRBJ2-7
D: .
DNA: TGTGCCAGCAGTTATCGCCCGGAACAGGGCGTCCACGAGCAGTACTTC
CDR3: CASSYRPEQGVHEQYF

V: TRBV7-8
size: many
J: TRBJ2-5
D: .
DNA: TGTGCCAGCAGCCCGACGAGAGAGACCCAGTACTTC
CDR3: CASSPTRETQYF

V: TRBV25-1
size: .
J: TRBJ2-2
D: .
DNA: TGTACCAGCTCACTTCTGGACACCGGGGAGCTGTTTTTT
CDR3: CTSSLLDTGELFF

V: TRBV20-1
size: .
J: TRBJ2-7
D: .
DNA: TGCAGTGCTACCAGAGGGGTGGCCTCCTACGAGCAGTACTTC
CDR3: CSATRGVASYEQYF

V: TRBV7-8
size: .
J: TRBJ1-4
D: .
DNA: TGTGCCAGCAGCTTAGCGACAGGAACTAATGAAAAACTGTTTTTT
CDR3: CASSLATGTNEKLFF

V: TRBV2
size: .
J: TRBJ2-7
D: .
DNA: TGTGCCAGCCAGAACAGGGATTCGGACGAGCAGTACTTC
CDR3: CASQNRDSDEQYF

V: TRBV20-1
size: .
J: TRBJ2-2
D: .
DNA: TGCAGTGCTAGAGTTAGCGGCACCGGGGAGCTGTTTTTT
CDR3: CSARVSGTGELFF

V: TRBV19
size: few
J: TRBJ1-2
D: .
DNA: TGTGCCAGTAGTACCATCGACAGACGATATGGCTACACCTTC
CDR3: CASSTIDRRYGYTF